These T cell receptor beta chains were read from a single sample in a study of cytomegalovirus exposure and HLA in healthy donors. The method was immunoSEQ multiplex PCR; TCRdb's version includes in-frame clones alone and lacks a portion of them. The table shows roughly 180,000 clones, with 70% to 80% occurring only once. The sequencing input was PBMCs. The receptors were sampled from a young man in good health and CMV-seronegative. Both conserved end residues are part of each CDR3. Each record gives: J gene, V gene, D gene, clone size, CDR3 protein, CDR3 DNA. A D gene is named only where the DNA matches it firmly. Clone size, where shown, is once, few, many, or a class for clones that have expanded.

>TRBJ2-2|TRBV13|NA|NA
CASSLGPSANTGELFF
TGTGCCAGCAGCTTAGGGCCTAGCGCGAACACCGGGGAGCTGTTTTTT
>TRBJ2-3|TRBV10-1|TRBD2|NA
CASSDGGRGTDTQYF
TGCGCCAGCAGTGACGGCGGGAGAGGCACAGATACGCAGTATTTT
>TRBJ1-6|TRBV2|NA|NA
CASSDRLEDSPLHF
TGTGCCAGCAGTGACCGCCTGGAGGATTCACCCCTCCACTTT
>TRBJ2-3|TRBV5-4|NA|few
CASSFSGSTDTQYF
TGTGCCAGCAGCTTTTCAGGGAGCACAGATACGCAGTATTTT
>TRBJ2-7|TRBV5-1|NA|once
CASSSRAQGYEQYF
TGCGCCAGCAGCTCTCGGGCGCAGGGGTACGAGCAGTACTTC
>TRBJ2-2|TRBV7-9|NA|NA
CASSLSSTSGELFF
TGTGCCAGCAGCTTAAGTAGCACCTCCGGGGAGCTGTTTTTT
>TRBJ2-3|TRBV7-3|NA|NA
CASSLMGSFVDTQYF
TGTGCCAGCAGCTTAATGGGGAGCTTTGTTGATACGCAGTATTTT
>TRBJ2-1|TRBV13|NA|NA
CASSTAGTSTSNEQFF
TGTGCCAGCAGCACCGCCGGGACTTCGACGTCCAATGAGCAGTTCTTC
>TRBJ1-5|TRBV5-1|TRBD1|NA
CASSLEGAPIQPQHF
TGCGCCAGCAGCTTGGAGGGGGCGCCAATTCAGCCCCAGCATTTT
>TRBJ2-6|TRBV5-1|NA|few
CASSPVGTRNSGANVLTF
TGCGCCAGCAGCCCCGTGGGAACTAGAAACTCTGGGGCCAACGTCCTGACTTTC
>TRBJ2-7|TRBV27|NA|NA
CASSLNRAYEQYF
TGTGCCAGCAGTTTGAACAGGGCTTACGAGCAGTACTTC
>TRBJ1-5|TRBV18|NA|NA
CASSPLQGGQPQHF
TGTGCCAGCTCACCACTGCAGGGTGGGCAGCCCCAGCATTTT
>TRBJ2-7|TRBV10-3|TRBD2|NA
CAISDRTSGSISEQYF
TGTGCCATCAGTGACCGGACTAGCGGGAGTATATCCGAGCAGTACTTC
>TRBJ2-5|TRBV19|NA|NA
CASSNREPQETQYF
TGTGCCAGTAGTAATCGGGAGCCCCAAGAGACCCAGTACTTC
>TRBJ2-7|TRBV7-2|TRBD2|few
CASSLDLAGGYEQYF
TGTGCCAGCAGCTTAGACCTAGCGGGAGGCTACGAGCAGTACTTC
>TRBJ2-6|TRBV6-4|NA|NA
CASSDAVAGANVLTF
TGTGCCAGCAGTGACGCGGTAGCTGGGGCCAACGTCCTGACTTTC
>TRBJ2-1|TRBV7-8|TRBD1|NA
CASSAAYRGPYDEQFF
TGTGCCAGCAGCGCCGCTTACAGGGGGCCGTACGATGAGCAGTTCTTC
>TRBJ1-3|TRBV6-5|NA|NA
CASSYGSGNTIYF
TGTGCCAGCAGTTACGGCAGTGGAAACACCATATATTTT
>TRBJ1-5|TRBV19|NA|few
CASSIVGGGGSQPQHF
TGTGCCAGTAGTATCGTGGGCGGGGGAGGAAGTCAGCCCCAGCATTTT
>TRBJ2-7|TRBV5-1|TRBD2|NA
CASSSQEGGFGRYEQYF
TGCGCCAGCAGCTCACAAGAGGGAGGGTTCGGCCGCTACGAGCAGTACTTC
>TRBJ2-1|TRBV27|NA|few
CASSYTNREVNEQFF
TGTGCCAGCAGCTATACGAACAGGGAAGTGAATGAGCAGTTCTTC
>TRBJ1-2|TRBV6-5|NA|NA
CASSYSGRGGYGYTF
TGTGCCAGCAGTTACTCGGGCAGGGGCGGATATGGCTACACCTTC
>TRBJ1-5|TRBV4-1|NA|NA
CASSQVPRNPNQPQHF
TGCGCCAGCAGCCAAGTCCCTAGGAACCCGAATCAGCCCCAGCATTTT
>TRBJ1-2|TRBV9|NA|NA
CASSVVGADGYTF
TGTGCCAGCAGCGTGGTAGGGGCTGATGGCTACACCTTC
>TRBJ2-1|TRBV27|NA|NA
CASSLASYNEQFF
TGTGCCAGCAGTTTGGCCAGCTACAATGAGCAGTTCTTC
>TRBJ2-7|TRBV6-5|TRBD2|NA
CASGTSGGPSYEQYF
TGTGCCAGTGGGACTAGCGGGGGACCTTCCTACGAGCAGTACTTC
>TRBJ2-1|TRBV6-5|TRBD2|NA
CASSSSGNEQFF
TGTGCCAGCAGTTCTAGCGGGAATGAGCAGTTCTTC
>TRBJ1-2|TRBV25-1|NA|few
CASSSEWHPYGYTF
TGTGCCAGCAGCAGTGAATGGCATCCGTATGGCTACACCTTC
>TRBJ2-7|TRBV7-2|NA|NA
CASSLVAGFEQYF
TGTGCCAGCAGCTTAGTGGCGGGGTTCGAGCAGTACTTC
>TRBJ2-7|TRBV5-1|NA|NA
CASSLARDEQYF
TGCGCCAGCAGCTTGGCACGGGACGAGCAGTACTTC
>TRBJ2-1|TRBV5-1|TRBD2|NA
CASSFRGRDEQFF
TGCGCCAGCAGCTTTCGCGGGAGGGATGAGCAGTTCTTC
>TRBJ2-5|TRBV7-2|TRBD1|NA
CASSSDRSRQETQYF
TGTGCCAGCAGCTCGGACAGGAGCCGACAAGAGACCCAGTACTTC
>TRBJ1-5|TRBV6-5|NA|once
CASSSQGRDSNQPQHF
TGTGCCAGCAGTTCCCAGGGCAGGGATAGCAATCAGCCCCAGCATTTT
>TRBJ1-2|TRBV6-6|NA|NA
CASSYAGELSAGYTF
TGTGCCAGCAGTTACGCAGGGGAACTTTCTGCTGGCTACACCTTC
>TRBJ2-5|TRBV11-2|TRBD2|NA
CASTLWIRGTSGGAETQYF
TGTGCCAGCACCCTCTGGATTAGGGGGACTAGCGGGGGGGCAGAGACCCAGTACTTC
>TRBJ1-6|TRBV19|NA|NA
CASSPPTPISPLHF
TGTGCCAGTAGTCCCCCTACCCCGATTTCACCCCTCCACTTT
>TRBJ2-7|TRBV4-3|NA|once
CASSQTGFYEQYF
TGCGCCAGCAGCCAGACAGGTTTCTACGAGCAGTACTTC
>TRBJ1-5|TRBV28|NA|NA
CASTVLNQPQHF
TGTGCCAGCACGGTCCTCAATCAGCCCCAGCATTTT
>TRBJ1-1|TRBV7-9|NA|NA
CASSLAGVTEAFF
TGTGCCAGCAGCTTAGCAGGAGTCACTGAAGCTTTCTTT
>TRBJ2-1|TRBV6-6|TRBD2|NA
CASSPGTSGRFEQFF
TGTGCCAGCAGCCCGGGGACTAGCGGGAGATTTGAGCAGTTCTTC
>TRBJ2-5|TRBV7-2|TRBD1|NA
CASSLGRRTGVETQYF
TGTGCCAGCAGCTTAGGGAGGAGGACAGGGGTAGAGACCCAGTACTTC
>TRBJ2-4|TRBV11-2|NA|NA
CASSLNHHPIQGFHNIQYF
TGTGCCAGCAGCCTCAACCATCATCCGATACAGGGATTCCATAACATTCAGTACTTC
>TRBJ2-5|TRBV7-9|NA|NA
CASSLELATQETQYF
TGTGCCAGCAGCTTAGAGCTAGCAACTCAAGAGACCCAGTACTTC
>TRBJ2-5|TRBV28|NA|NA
CASKGGGSQETQYF
TGTGCCTCGAAAGGGGGGGGGTCCCAAGAGACCCAGTACTTC
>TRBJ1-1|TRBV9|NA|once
CASSVLGGKVNTEAFF
TGTGCCAGCAGCGTATTGGGGGGAAAAGTGAACACTGAAGCTTTCTTT
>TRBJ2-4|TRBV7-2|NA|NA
CASSFPGGIAKNIQYF
TGTGCCAGCAGCTTCCCGGGGGGCATAGCCAAAAACATTCAGTACTTC
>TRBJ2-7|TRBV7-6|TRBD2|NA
CASSLVTSGGKYEQYF
TGTGCCAGCAGCTTAGTGACTAGCGGGGGGAAGTACGAGCAGTACTTC
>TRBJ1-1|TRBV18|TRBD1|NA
CASSPGVAGGPGGTEAFF
TGTGCCAGCTCACCAGGGGTGGCAGGGGGCCCGGGGGGCACTGAAGCTTTCTTT
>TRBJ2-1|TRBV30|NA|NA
CAFSRGLAQSYNEQFF
TGTGCCTTTAGTAGGGGGCTAGCGCAATCCTACAATGAGCAGTTCTTC
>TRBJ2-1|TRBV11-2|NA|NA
CASSLDPSGFNEQFF
TGTGCCAGCAGCTTAGATCCCAGCGGGTTTAATGAGCAGTTCTTC
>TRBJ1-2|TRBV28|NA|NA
CASSFYPGRGTNYGYTF
TGTGCCAGCAGTTTTTACCCCGGGCGGGGCACTAACTATGGCTACACCTTC
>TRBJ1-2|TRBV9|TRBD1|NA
CASSVGQGSYGYTF
TGTGCCAGCAGCGTAGGACAGGGGAGCTATGGCTACACCTTC
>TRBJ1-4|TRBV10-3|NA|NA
CAISETAVEKLFF
TGTGCCATCAGTGAAACAGCTGTGGAAAAACTGTTTTTT
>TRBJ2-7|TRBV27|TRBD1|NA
CASSFSGTAYSYEQYF
TGTGCCAGCAGTTTTTCCGGGACAGCCTACTCCTACGAGCAGTACTTC
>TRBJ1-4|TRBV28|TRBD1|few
CASSSPTGQGEKLFF
TGTGCCAGCAGTTCACCGACAGGGCAAGGGGAAAAACTGTTTTTT
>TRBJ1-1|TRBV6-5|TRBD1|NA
CASTGHTEAFF
TGTGCCTCGACAGGGCATACTGAAGCTTTCTTT
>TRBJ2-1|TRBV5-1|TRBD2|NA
CASSLAGTSGRGLTTNEQFF
TGCGCCAGCAGCTTGGCCGGGACTAGCGGGAGGGGGCTCACCACAAATGAGCAGTTCTTC